This T cell receptor beta chain was sequenced during a study of pediatric ulcerative colitis. Whole-study findings and limits: Two rectal CDR3 clonotypes occurred in all ulcerative colitis patients. Acute severe colitis showed lower rectal diversity from clonal expansions.

Each sample received Survey-level depth of up to 500,000 reads. This table comes from immunoSEQ multiplex PCR, and its TCRdb copy is limited to in-frame clones, with some not included. This repertoire shows roughly 49,000 clones, about four fifths found once; its top ten account for over 3%. This clone was detected only once. Its antigen remains unidentified. One to two pinch biopsies were taken from the rectum during colonoscopy. V gave up 5 bases and J gave up 5 bases, with 9 bases separating them. The germline CDR1 and CDR2 sequences are SEHNR and FQNEAQ (reference sequence). The CDR3 is 12 amino acids.

This sequence was found in a girl aged 5 to 17 with moderate ulcerative colitis. The rearrangement joins TRBV7-9 to TRBJ1-1; TRBD1 is a possible D gene (6 bases). The specimen was gut tissue. The CDR3 DNA reads as TGTGCCAGCAGCGCGCAGGGGACTGAAGCTTTCTTT. This encodes CASSAQGTEAFF.